The clone carrying this TCR beta chain was detected ten times or more. Stated time point: persistent/refractory GD, antithyroid drugs over 5 years with positive TRAb. Extracted RNA from PBMCs served as the source of the TCR library. The sample is drawn from a study of regulatory T cells in long-lasting Graves disease. iRepertoire HTBI primers and Arm-PCR of CDR3 regions built TCR beta libraries. Each CDR3 protein is one row after TCRdb ran MiXCR on the multiplex PCR reads. The data show 400,000 or so distinct CDR3 sequences, less than 25% seen once. Sequencing was performed on peripheral blood mononuclear cells (PBMCs), taken when the disease was refractory, from a patient treated with antithyroid drugs. The sequence derives from a female donor with Graves disease.

For the CDR3, the DNA is TGTGCCATCAGTGAGTCTCGACAAACTAACACTGAAGCTTTCTTT. Translation gives CAISESRQTNTEAFF. The chain couples TRBV10-3 to TRBJ1-1; D is unclear. The V and J ends lost 0 bases and 2 bases respectively, with 10 bases between them. Germline CDR1 reads ENHRY; CDR2 reads SYGVKD. The CDR3 covers 15 residues.